A selection of T cell receptor beta chains follows, all from one sample in a study of blood T cell repertoires in COVID-19. Method: immunoSEQ multiplex PCR; TCRdb's copy keeps in-frame clones and lacks some. Of approximately 240,000 clones in the sample, around 80% were seen once. Sequencing input: peripheral blood. Receptor source: a human donor in a cohort sampled during active COVID-19. CDR3s leave out the opening cysteine and the closing phenylalanine or tryptophan. Each record gives: J gene, V gene, CDR3 protein.

J gene: TRBJ2-3; V gene: TRBV21-1; CDR3 protein: ASSKEARVITDTQY
J gene: TRBJ1-2; V gene: TRBV7-9; CDR3 protein: ASSLYQGANNYGYT
J gene: TRBJ2-7; V gene: TRBV2; CDR3 protein: ASSEDRGGEQY
J gene: TRBJ2-7; V gene: TRBV7-9; CDR3 protein: ASSFGLAGGYSYEQY
J gene: TRBJ2-1; V gene: TRBV11-2; CDR3 protein: ASTLTNNEQF
J gene: TRBJ1-6; V gene: TRBV7-9; CDR3 protein: ASSLELSPLH
J gene: TRBJ1-4; V gene: TRBV5-4; CDR3 protein: ASSPDRGRSNEKLF
J gene: TRBJ2-3; V gene: TRBV27; CDR3 protein: ASSLDRLTDTQY
J gene: TRBJ2-3; V gene: TRBV2; CDR3 protein: ASSYVDTQY
J gene: TRBJ2-5; V gene: TRBV2; CDR3 protein: ASRRGREGTETQY
J gene: TRBJ1-4; V gene: TRBV6-1; CDR3 protein: ASSENVAEKLF
J gene: TRBJ2-5; V gene: TRBV5-6; CDR3 protein: ASSFGRETQY
J gene: TRBJ1-2; V gene: TRBV30; CDR3 protein: AWIFDRGIGYT
J gene: TRBJ2-5; V gene: TRBV18; CDR3 protein: ASSPPEGQGSFETQY
J gene: TRBJ2-7; V gene: TRBV12-5; CDR3 protein: ASGFGASGRSWYEQY
J gene: TRBJ2-5; V gene: TRBV30; CDR3 protein: AWSVPGLETQY
J gene: TRBJ2-3; V gene: TRBV5-1; CDR3 protein: ASKSGVGSDTQY
J gene: TRBJ2-3; V gene: TRBV9; CDR3 protein: ASSVAPDRVYTDTQY
J gene: TRBJ2-1; V gene: TRBV25-1; CDR3 protein: ASRGLAGVYNEQF
J gene: TRBJ2-1; V gene: TRBV2; CDR3 protein: ASRGTGSVEQF
J gene: TRBJ1-2; V gene: TRBV19; CDR3 protein: ASSVAARDYGYT
J gene: TRBJ1-6; V gene: TRBV7-9; CDR3 protein: ASSLANRNNSPLH
J gene: TRBJ2-7; V gene: TRBV2; CDR3 protein: ASSGTSGSEYEQY
J gene: TRBJ2-2; V gene: TRBV18; CDR3 protein: ASSPGQLNTGELF
J gene: TRBJ2-5; V gene: TRBV5-4; CDR3 protein: ASSSVGGLVETQY
J gene: TRBJ1-6; V gene: TRBV30; CDR3 protein: AWSDSFNSPLH
J gene: TRBJ2-1; V gene: TRBV28; CDR3 protein: ASSLFAGGRNEQF
J gene: TRBJ2-1; V gene: TRBV20-1; CDR3 protein: SASIPEGRVSYNEQF
J gene: TRBJ2-4; V gene: TRBV29-1; CDR3 protein: SVLQDPAKNIQY
J gene: TRBJ1-2; V gene: TRBV19; CDR3 protein: ASSPGGLNYGYT
J gene: TRBJ2-4; V gene: TRBV18; CDR3 protein: ASSAEDSKNIQY
J gene: TRBJ2-2; V gene: TRBV19; CDR3 protein: ASSIPSVTRLNTGELF
J gene: TRBJ2-7; V gene: TRBV3-1/TRBV3-2; CDR3 protein: ASSHRDNSYEQY
J gene: TRBJ2-5; V gene: TRBV2; CDR3 protein: ASRALLQGAVETQY
J gene: TRBJ1-5; V gene: TRBV6-2/TRBV6-3; CDR3 protein: ASSSSGTGGIQPQH
J gene: TRBJ1-4; V gene: TRBV5-6; CDR3 protein: ASSQDRVDEKLF
J gene: TRBJ1-1; V gene: TRBV15; CDR3 protein: ATSRNLGAGEAF
J gene: TRBJ1-5; V gene: TRBV12-3/TRBV12-4; CDR3 protein: ASSLLEGQPQH
J gene: TRBJ2-1; V gene: TRBV5-8; CDR3 protein: ASSLDQGSYNEQF
J gene: TRBJ2-5; V gene: TRBV7-2; CDR3 protein: ASLGTGRETQY
J gene: TRBJ1-5; V gene: TRBV5-8; CDR3 protein: ASSLTVEQPQH
J gene: TRBJ2-7; V gene: TRBV7-2; CDR3 protein: ASSPQRESYEQY
J gene: TRBJ1-5; V gene: TRBV28; CDR3 protein: ASSPNSGPDQPQH
J gene: TRBJ2-1; V gene: TRBV24-1; CDR3 protein: ATSVWGDEQF